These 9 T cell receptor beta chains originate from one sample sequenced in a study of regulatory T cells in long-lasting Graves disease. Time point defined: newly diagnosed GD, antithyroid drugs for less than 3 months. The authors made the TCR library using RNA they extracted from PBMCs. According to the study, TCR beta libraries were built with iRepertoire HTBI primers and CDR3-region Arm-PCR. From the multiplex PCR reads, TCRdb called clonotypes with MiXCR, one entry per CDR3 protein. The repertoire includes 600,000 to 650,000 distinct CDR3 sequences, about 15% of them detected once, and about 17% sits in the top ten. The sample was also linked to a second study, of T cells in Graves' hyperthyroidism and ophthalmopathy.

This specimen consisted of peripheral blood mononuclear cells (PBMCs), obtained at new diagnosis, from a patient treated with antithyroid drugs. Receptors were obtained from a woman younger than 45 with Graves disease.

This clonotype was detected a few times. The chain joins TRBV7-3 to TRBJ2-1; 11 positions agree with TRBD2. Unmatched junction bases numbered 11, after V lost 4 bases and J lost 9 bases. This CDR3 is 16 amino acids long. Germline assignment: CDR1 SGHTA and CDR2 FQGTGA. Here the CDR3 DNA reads TGTGCCAGCAGCTCGTCATCTAGCGGGAGGATCGCTGAGCAGTTCTTC. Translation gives CASSSSSSGRIAEQFF.

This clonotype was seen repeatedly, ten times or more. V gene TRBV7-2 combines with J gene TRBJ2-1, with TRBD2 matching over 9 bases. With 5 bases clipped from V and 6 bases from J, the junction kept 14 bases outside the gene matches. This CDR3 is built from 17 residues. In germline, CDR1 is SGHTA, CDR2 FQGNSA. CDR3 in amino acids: CASSPPRWREGSNEQFF. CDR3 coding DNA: TGTGCCAGCAGCCCACCCCGTTGGCGGGAGGGTTCCAATGAGCAGTTCTTC.

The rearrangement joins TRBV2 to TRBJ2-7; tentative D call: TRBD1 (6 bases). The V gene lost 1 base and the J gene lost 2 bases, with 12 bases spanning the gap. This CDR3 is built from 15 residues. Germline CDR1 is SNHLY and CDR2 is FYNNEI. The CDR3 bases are TGTGCCAGCAGTGAAGGACAGGCCGCGACCTACGAGCAGTACTTC. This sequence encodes CASSEGQAATYEQYF.

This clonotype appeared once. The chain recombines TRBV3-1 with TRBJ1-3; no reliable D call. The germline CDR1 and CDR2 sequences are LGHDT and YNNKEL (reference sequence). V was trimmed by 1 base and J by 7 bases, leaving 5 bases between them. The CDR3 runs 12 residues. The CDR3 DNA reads TGTGCCAGCAGCCAAGGGACGAACACCATATATTTT. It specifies CASSQGTNTIYF.

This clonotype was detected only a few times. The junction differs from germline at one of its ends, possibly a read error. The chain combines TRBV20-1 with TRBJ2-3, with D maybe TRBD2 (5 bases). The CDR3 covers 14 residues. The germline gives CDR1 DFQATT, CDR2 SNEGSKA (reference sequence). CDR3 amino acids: CSAISGSSIDTQYF. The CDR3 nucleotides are TGCAGTGCAATCAGCGGTTCTAGCATAGATACGCAGTATTTT.

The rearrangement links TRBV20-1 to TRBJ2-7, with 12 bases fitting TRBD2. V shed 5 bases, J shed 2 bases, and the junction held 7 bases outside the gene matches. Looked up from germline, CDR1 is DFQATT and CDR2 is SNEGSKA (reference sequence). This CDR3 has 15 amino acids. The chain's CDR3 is CSAPHGLAGTYEQYF. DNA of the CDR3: TGCAGTGCTCCCCACGGACTAGCGGGAACCTACGAGCAGTACTTC.

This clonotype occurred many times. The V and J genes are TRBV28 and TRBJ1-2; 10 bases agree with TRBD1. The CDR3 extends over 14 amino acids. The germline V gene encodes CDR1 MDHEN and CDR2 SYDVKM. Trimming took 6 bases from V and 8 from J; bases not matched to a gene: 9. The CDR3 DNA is TGTGCCAGCAGACTCTCGACAGGGGGCGGCGGCTACACCTTC. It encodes CASRLSTGGGGYTF.

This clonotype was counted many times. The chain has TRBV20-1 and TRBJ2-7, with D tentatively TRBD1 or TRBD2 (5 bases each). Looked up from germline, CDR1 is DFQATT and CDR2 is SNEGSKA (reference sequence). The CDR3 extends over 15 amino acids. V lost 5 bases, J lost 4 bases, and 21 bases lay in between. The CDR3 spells CSADGGDEGSYEQYF. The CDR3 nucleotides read TGCAGTGCTGATGGGGGAGACGAGGGGTCATACGAGCAGTACTTC.

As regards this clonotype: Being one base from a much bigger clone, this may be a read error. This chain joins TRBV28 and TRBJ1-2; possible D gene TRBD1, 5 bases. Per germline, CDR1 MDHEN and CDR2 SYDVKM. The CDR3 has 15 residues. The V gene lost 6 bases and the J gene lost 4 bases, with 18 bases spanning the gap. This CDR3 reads CASSSNGGALYGYTF. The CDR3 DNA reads TGTGCCAGCAGCTCTAACGGAGGGGCTCTCTATGGCTACACCTTC.